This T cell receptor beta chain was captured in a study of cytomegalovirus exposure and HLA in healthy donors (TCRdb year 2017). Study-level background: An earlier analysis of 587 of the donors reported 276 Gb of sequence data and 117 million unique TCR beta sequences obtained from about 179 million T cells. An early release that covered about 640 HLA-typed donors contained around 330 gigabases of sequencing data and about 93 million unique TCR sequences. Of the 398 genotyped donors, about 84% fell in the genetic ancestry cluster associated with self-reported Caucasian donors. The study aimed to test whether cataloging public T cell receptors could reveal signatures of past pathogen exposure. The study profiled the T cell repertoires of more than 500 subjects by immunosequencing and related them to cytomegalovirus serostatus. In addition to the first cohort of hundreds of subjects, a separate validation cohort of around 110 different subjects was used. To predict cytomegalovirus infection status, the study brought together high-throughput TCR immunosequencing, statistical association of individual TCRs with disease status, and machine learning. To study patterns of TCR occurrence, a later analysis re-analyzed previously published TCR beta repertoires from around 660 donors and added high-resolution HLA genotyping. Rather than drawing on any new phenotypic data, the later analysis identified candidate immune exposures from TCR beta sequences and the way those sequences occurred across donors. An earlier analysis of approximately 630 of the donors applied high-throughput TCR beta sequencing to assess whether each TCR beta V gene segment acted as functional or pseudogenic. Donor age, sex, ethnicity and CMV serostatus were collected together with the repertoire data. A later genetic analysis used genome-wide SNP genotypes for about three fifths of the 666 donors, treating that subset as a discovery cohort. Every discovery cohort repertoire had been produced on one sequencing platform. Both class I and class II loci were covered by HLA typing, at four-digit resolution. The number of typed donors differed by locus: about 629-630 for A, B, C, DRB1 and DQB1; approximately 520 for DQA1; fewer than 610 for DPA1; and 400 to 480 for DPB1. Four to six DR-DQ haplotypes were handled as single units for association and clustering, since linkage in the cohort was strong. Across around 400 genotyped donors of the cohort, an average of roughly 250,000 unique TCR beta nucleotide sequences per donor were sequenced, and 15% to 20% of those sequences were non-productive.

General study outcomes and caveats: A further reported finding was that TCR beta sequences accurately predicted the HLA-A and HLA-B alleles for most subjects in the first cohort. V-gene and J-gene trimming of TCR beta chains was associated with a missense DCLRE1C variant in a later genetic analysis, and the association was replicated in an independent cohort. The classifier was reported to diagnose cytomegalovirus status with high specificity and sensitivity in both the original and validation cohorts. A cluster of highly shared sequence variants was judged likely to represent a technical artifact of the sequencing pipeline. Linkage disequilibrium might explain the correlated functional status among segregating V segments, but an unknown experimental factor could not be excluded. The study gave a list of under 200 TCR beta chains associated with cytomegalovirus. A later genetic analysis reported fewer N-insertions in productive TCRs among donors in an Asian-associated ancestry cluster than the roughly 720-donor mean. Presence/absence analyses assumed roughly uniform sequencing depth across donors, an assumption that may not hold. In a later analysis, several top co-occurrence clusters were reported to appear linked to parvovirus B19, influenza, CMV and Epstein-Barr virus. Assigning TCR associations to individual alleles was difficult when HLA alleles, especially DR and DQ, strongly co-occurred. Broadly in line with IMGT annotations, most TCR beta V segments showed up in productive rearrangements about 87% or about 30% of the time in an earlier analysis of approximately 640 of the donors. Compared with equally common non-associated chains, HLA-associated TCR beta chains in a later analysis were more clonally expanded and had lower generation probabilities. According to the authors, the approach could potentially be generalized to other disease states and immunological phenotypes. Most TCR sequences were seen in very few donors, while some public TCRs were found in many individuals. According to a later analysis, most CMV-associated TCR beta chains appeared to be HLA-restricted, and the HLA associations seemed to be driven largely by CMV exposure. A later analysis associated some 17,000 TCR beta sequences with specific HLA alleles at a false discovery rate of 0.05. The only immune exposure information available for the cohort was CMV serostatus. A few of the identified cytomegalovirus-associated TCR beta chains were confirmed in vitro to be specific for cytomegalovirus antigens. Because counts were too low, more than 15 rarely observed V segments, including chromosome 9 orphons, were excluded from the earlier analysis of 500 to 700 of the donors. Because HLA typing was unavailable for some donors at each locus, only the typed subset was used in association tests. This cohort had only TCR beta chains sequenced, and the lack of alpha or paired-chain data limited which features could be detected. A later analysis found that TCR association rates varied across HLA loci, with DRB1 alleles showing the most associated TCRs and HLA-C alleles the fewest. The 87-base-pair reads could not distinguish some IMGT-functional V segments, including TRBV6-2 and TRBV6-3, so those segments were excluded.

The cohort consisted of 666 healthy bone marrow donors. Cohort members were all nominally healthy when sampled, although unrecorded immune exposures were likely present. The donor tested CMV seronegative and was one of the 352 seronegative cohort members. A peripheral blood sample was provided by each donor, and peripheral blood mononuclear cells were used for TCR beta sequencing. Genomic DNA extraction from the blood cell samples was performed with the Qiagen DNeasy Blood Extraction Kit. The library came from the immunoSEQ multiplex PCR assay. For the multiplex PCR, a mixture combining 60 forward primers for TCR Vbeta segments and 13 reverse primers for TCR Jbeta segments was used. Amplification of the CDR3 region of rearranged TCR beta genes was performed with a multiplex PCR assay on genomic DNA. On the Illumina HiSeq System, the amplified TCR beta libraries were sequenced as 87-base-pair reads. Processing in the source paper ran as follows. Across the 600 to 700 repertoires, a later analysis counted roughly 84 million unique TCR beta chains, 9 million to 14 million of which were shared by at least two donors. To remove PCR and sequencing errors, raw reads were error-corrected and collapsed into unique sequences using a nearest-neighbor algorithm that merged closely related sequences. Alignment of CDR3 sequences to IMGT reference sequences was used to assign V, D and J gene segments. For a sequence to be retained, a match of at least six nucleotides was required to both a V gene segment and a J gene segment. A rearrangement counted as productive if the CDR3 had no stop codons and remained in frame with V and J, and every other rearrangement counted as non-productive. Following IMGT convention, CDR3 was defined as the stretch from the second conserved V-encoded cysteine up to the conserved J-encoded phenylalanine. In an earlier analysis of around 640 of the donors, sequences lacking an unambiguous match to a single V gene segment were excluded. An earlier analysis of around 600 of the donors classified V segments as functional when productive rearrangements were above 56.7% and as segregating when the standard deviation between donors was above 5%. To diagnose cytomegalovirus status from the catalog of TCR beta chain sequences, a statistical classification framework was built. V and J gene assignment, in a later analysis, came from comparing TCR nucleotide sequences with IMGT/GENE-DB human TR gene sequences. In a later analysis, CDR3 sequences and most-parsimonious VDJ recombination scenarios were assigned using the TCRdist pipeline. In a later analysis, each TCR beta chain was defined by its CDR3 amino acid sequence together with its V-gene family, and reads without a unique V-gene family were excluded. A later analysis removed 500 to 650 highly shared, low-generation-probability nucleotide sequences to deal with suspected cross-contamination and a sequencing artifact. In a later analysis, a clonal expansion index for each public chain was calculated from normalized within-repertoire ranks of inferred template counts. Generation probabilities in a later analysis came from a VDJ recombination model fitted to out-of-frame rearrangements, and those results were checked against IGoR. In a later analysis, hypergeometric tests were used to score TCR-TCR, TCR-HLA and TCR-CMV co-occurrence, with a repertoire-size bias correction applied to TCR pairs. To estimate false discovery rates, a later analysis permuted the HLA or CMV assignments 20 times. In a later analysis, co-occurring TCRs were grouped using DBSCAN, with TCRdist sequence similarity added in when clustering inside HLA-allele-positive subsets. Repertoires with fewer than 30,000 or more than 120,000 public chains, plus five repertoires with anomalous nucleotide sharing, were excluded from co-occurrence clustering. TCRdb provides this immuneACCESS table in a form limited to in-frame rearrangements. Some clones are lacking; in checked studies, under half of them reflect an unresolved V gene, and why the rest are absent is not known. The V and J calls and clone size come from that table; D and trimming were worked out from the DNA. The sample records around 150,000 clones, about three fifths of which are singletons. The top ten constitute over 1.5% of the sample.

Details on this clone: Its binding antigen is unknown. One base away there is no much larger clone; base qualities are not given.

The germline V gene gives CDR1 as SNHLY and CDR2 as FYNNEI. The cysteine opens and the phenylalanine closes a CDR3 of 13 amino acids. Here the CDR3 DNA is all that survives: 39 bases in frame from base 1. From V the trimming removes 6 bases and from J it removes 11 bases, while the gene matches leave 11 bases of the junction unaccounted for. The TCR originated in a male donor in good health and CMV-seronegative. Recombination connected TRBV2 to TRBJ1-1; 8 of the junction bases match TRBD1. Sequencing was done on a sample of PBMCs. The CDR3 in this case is CASSGQGAGIAFF. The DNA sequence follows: TGTGCCAGCAGCGGACAGGGCGCGGGGATCGCTTTCTTT.